This T cell receptor (beta chain) was documented in a study of CD8 T cells in Susac syndrome. Trimming stripped 1 base from V and 6 bases from J, with 13 bases between. Germline CDR1 is LGHDT and CDR2 is YNNKEL (reference sequence). The CDR3 is 15 amino acids. High-throughput TCR beta sequencing covered peripheral CD8+ and CD4+ T cells. When the RNA was reverse transcribed, random hexamers were used with an input of about 0.5 to 1 ug. TCRdb used MiXCR to reprocess the immunoSEQ multiplex PCR reads, holding one entry per CDR3 protein. The data contain 150,000 to 200,000 distinct CDR3 sequences, approximately 94% of them singletons.

The sequenced material came from CD4+ T cells from PBMCs. The genes are TRBV3-1 and TRBJ2-1; no clear D gene. The clonotype comes from a human donor in good health. The CDR3 here is CASSQGTLGFNEQFF. The CDR3 nucleotides are TGTGCCAGCAGCCAAGGGACCCTAGGGTTCAATGAGCAGTTCTTC.